The 27 T cell receptor beta chains below were found in one sample sequenced in a study of CD8 T cells in ankylosing spondylitis. TCRdb re-called the 5' RACE reads with MiXCR, one entry per CDR3 protein. Of 150,000 to 200,000 distinct CDR3 sequences listed, 25% to 35% were seen once; the top ten hold over 5.5%. Sequencing was done on a sample of synovial fluid, either unsorted or a sorted T cell fraction (not recorded which). The origin of the receptors is a male donor with ankylosing spondylitis.

To note about this clonotype: A read error may account for a junction end that differs from germline. The CDR3: CASSSDRADTQYF. The CDR3, as DNA: TGTGCTAGCAGCTCGGACAGGGCAGATACGCAGTATTTT. The V call is TRBV7-7, the J call TRBJ2-3; TRBD1 aligns across 8 bases. The CDR3 is made up of 13 amino acids. CDR1 SSHAT and CDR2 FNYEAQ come from the germline V gene (reference sequence).

The chain carries TRBV29-1 and TRBJ2-7; D unclear. The V gene lost 2 bases and the J gene lost 4 bases, with 6 bases spanning the gap. CDR1 is SQVTM, CDR2 ANQGSEA, per germline. The CDR3 sequence is 11 residues long. The CDR3 loop is CSVENGYEQYF. The CDR3 bases are TGCAGCGTTGAAAACGGGTACGAGCAGTACTTC.

The genes are TRBV20-1 and TRBJ2-4; D uncertain. Germline loops: CDR1 DFQATT, CDR2 SNEGSKA (reference sequence). V was clipped by 3 bases and J by 5 bases, with 14 bases between them. CDR3 length: 14 residues. The CDR3 nucleotides are TGCAGTGCTAGGGACCCGGGCCTCCAAAACATTCAGTACTTC. Amino acid sequence: CSARDPGLQNIQYF.

V and J are TRBV20-1 and TRBJ2-7; tentatively, D is TRBD2 (6 bases). The CDR3 runs to 13 residues. V lost 5 bases to trimming and J lost 2 bases, with 13 bases between them. Germline values: CDR1 DFQATT, CDR2 SNEGSKA (reference sequence). CDR3 in amino acids: CSAAGRQAYEQYF. The CDR3 DNA reads TGCAGTGCTGCGGGGAGGCAAGCCTACGAGCAGTACTTC.

This clonotype was recorded a few times. This rearrangement joins TRBV5-1 to TRBJ1-1; no firm D call. Germline V CDR1 and CDR2: SGHRS, YFSETQ. V shed 5 bases and J shed 7 bases, with 18 bases lying between them. CDR3 size: 14 residues. CDR3 DNA: TGCGCCAGCAGGAAGGACCGAAAGAATGATGAAGCTTTCTTT. Its protein is CASRKDRKNDEAFF.

This sequence joins TRBV12-3 or TRBV12-4 and TRBJ2-1; D perhaps matches TRBD2 (6 bases). The CDR3 is made up of 15 amino acids. Trimming took off 6 bases at V and 3 bases at J, with 15 bases between the two ends. CDR3 sequence (DNA): TGTGCCAGCAGCAATTTAGCGGATTTCTACAATGAGCAGTTCTTC. Its protein is CASSNLADFYNEQFF.

This clonotype was observed many times. V usage is TRBV4-1 and J usage is TRBJ1-1; 7 positions agree with TRBD1. CDR1 and CDR2 from the germline V gene are MGHRA and YSYEKL. Trimming took 0 bases from V and 0 from J; bases not matched to a gene: 4. CDR3 size: 16 residues. The CDR3 here is CASSQEGGALNTEAFF. CDR3 nucleotide sequence: TGCGCCAGCAGCCAAGAAGGGGGCGCCCTGAACACTGAAGCTTTCTTT.

This clonotype was picked up a small number of times. This rearrangement joins TRBV12-3 or TRBV12-4 to TRBJ2-7; D is unresolved. With 5 bases removed from V and 6 bases from J, the gap between germline ends came to 11 bases. The CDR3 is 12 amino acids. The CDR3 is CASSRDRTEQYF. The CDR3 DNA follows: TGTGCCAGCAGTCGCGATCGCACCGAGCAGTACTTC.

The chain combines TRBV20-1 with TRBJ2-3; 10 nucleotides line up with TRBD2. Germline values: CDR1 DFQATT, CDR2 SNEGSKA (reference sequence). The CDR3 contains 17 residues. V shed 6 bases, J shed 1 base, and the junction held 13 bases outside the gene matches. The CDR3 DNA reads TGCAGTGCGCCTATCCGACGTCTAGCGGGAGGCACAGATACGCAGTATTTT. The encoded protein is CSAPIRRLAGGTDTQYF.

This clonotype was observed many times. This rearrangement joins TRBV6-1 to TRBJ2-7; TRBD1 matches at 8 bases. The CDR3 is 13 amino acids. V dropped 6 bases and J dropped 2; count of bases not matched to a gene: 3. Germline V gene sequence: CDR1 MNHNS, CDR2 SASEGT. The CDR3 DNA follows: TGTGCCAGCAGACGGACAGGGACCTACGAGCAGTACTTC. This codes for CASRRTGTYEQYF.

V is TRBV5-1 and J is TRBJ2-1, with 15 bases identical to TRBD2. CDR1 is SGHRS and CDR2 is YFSETQ in the germline V gene. With 4 bases clipped from V and 9 bases from J, the junction kept 8 bases outside the gene matches. The CDR3 totals 16 residues. The CDR3, as DNA: TGCGCCAGCAGCCCATCCGGACTAGCGGGAGGGGTTGAGCAGTTCTTC. This translates into CASSPSGLAGGVEQFF.

This clonotype was picked up many times. The CDR3 loop reads CASSITGGDSPLHF. CDR3 sequence (DNA): TGTGCCAGCAGTATAACAGGGGGCGATTCACCCCTCCACTTT. This chain links TRBV28 with TRBJ1-6; 9 nucleotides agree with TRBD1. The ends lost 5 bases at V and 8 bases at J; junction bases unmatched: 4. CDR3 length equals 14 residues. The germline V gene encodes CDR1 MDHEN and CDR2 SYDVKM.

The chain couples TRBV24-1 to TRBJ2-1; D might be TRBD1 or TRBD2, each matching 6 bases. Trimming cost V 4 bases and J 0 bases, with 15 bases left between them. From germline, CDR1 is KGHDR and CDR2 SFDVKD. This CDR3 has 17 residues. CDR3 amino acids: CATSDMRGASSYNEQFF. The CDR3 DNA follows: TGTGCCACCAGTGACATGAGGGGGGCAAGCTCCTACAATGAGCAGTTCTTC.

This clonotype was recorded only once. The chain joins TRBV27 to TRBJ1-1, with D unresolved. CDR1 and CDR2 (germline): MNHEY, SMNVEV (reference sequence). This CDR3 has 15 amino acids. Trimming cost V 6 bases and J 1 base, with 15 bases left between them. The CDR3 spells CASSLSDRWNTEAFF. The CDR3 DNA sequence: TGTGCCAGCAGCCTTTCGGACCGGTGGAACACTGAAGCTTTCTTT.

This clonotype was picked up many times. The rearrangement links TRBV6-1 to TRBJ1-3; 7 bases align to TRBD1. Losses at the gene ends were 7 bases for V and 0 bases for J; bases not matched to a gene: 3. CDR1 MNHNS and CDR2 SASEGT come from the germline V gene. This CDR3 has 14 residues. CDR3 residues: CASKQGSSGNTIYF. The CDR3, as DNA: TGTGCCAGCAAACAGGGGAGCTCTGGAAACACCATATATTTT.

The V call is TRBV7-6, the J call TRBJ2-2; 10 bases match TRBD1. CDR3 size: 15 residues. Germline CDR1 SGHVS, CDR2 FNYEAQ. Unmatched junction bases numbered 2, after V lost 1 base and J lost 6 bases. The CDR3 sequence: CASSLGTGGSGELFF. In DNA, the CDR3 is TGTGCCAGCAGCTTAGGGACAGGGGGATCCGGGGAGCTGTTTTTT. Looking up the rest from reference TRBV7-6 and TRBJ2-2 gives the full variable domain: GAGVSQSPRYKVTKRGQDVALRCDPISGHVSLYWYRQALGQGPEFLTYFNYEAQQDKSGLPNDRFSAERPEGSISTLTIQRTEQRDSAMYRCASSLGTGGSGELFFGEGSRLTVL.

This clonotype was detected a few times. The CDR3 DNA follows: TGTGCCATCTCGACTAGCGGGGGGTATAACAATGAGCAGTTCTTC. Translated: CAISTSGGYNNEQFF. The chain links TRBV6-1 to TRBJ2-1; TRBD2 agrees at 13 bases. The ends lost 10 bases at V and 5 bases at J; junction bases unmatched: 8. There are 15 residues in the CDR3. The germline V gene has CDR1 MNHNS and CDR2 SASEGT.

Only one count was recorded for this clonotype. This chain links TRBV7-2 with TRBJ2-7; a possible D gene is TRBD2 (6 bases). The CDR3 is 16 amino acids. CDR1 is SGHTA and CDR2 is FQGNSA in the germline V gene. Trimming pared 2 bases from V and 0 bases from J, leaving 14 bases between. The CDR3 region has the DNA TGTGCCAGCAGCTTAAAGGGAGGACCGGCCTCCTACGAGCAGTACTTC. This translates into CASSLKGGPASYEQYF.

This clonotype was observed a few times. In DNA, the CDR3 is TGTGCCAGCAGCCCAGGGTCATGGGACAGGGAAGAGGTGCAGTACTTC. The encoded protein is CASSPGSWDREEVQYF. This chain links TRBV7-6 with TRBJ2-7, with 9 nucleotides matching TRBD1. The J segment lost 9 bases and the V segment lost 5 bases, leaving 17 bases of the junction unmatched. The CDR3 sequence is 16 residues long. From germline, CDR1 is SGHVS and CDR2 FNYEAQ. Full variable domain (outside the CDR3, taken from reference TRBV7-6 and TRBJ2-7): GAGVSQSPRYKVTKRGQDVALRCDPISGHVSLYWYRQALGQGPEFLTYFNYEAQQDKSGLPNDRFSAERPEGSISTLTIQRTEQRDSAMYRCASSPGSWDREEVQYFGPGTRLTVT.

The chain's CDR3 is CASSFRQDNSPLHF. CDR3 nucleotides: TGTGCCAGCAGCTTCCGACAGGACAATTCACCCCTCCACTTT. The rearrangement joins TRBV3-1 to TRBJ1-6; perhaps TRBD1 as D (6 bases). Germline CDR1 and CDR2: LGHDT and YNNKEL (reference sequence). CDR3 size: 14 residues. V dropped 5 bases and J dropped 7 bases, with 12 bases sitting between them.

This chain connects TRBV12-5 to TRBJ2-2; TRBD1 agrees at 7 bases. Germline CDR1 is LGHNT and CDR2 is FRNRAP. This CDR3 contains 16 residues. After removal of 10 bases from V and 5 bases from J, the junction contained 16 bases not matched to a gene. The CDR3 reads CATSLTGTLGTGELFF. The CDR3 region has the DNA TGTGCTACCTCACTGACAGGGACACTGGGGACCGGGGAGCTGTTTTTT.

The chain links TRBV18 to TRBJ1-2, with D unclear. Trimming removed 6 bases at V and 6 bases at J, with 8 bases between. The V gene's germline CDR1 is KGHSH and CDR2 LQKENI. CDR3 length: 11 amino acids. CDR3 nucleotide sequence: TGTGCCAGCTCTCAGAAGGATGGCTACACCTTC. Its translation: CASSQKDGYTF.

The gene calls are TRBV5-5 and TRBJ1-1, with D possibly matching TRBD1 (5 bases). V dropped 2 bases and J dropped 5 bases, with 22 bases sitting between them. Germline V lookup: CDR1 SGHKS, CDR2 YYEKEE (reference sequence). This CDR3 is built from 17 residues. CDR3 in amino acids: CASSFRFRGVKETEAFF. The CDR3 bases are TGTGCCAGCAGCTTCAGGTTTCGGGGCGTGAAAGAGACTGAAGCTTTCTTT.

This chain joins TRBV20-1 and TRBJ2-7, with TRBD2 as a possible D gene (6 bases). The ends were cut back, 5 bases at V and 5 bases at J, with 19 bases in the middle. CDR3 size: 14 residues. CDR1 is DFQATT, CDR2 SNEGSKA, per germline (reference sequence). This chain's CDR3 is CSASLLADSNEQYF. CDR3 DNA: TGCAGTGCTTCATTACTAGCTGACTCGAACGAGCAGTACTTC.

In this sample, this clonotype turned up a few times. The genes are TRBV28 and TRBJ2-7, with D perhaps TRBD1 (5 bases). Germline loops: CDR1 MDHEN, CDR2 SYDVKM. The CDR3 sequence is 15 residues long. The germline V and J ends were trimmed by 4 bases and 1 base, with 14 bases remaining between them. In DNA, the CDR3 is TGTGCCAGCAGTTCCCCCAGGACACCTTCCTACGAGCAGTACTTC. This translates into CASSSPRTPSYEQYF.

The sample holds a few counts of this clonotype. This rearrangement joins TRBV29-1 to TRBJ2-2; D perhaps matches TRBD2 (6 bases). Germline V lookup: CDR1 SQVTM, CDR2 ANQGSEA. The CDR3 is 13 residues long. Trimming shortened V by 5 bases and J by 5 bases, and 12 bases separated the two germline ends. The CDR3 here is CSVPTRGTGELFF. The CDR3, as DNA: TGCAGCGTTCCAACACGGGGGACCGGGGAGCTGTTTTTT.

There are many counts of this clonotype. The V and J genes are TRBV7-2 and TRBJ2-2; D could derive from TRBD1 or TRBD2 (5 bases each). This CDR3 is 15 amino acids long. The V gene lost 7 bases and the J gene lost 7 bases, with 19 bases spanning the gap. The V gene's germline CDR1 is SGHTA and CDR2 FQGNSA. This chain's CDR3 is CASTAQIWGNGELFF. The CDR3 DNA reads TGTGCCAGCACTGCCCAAATATGGGGGAACGGGGAGCTGTTTTTT.